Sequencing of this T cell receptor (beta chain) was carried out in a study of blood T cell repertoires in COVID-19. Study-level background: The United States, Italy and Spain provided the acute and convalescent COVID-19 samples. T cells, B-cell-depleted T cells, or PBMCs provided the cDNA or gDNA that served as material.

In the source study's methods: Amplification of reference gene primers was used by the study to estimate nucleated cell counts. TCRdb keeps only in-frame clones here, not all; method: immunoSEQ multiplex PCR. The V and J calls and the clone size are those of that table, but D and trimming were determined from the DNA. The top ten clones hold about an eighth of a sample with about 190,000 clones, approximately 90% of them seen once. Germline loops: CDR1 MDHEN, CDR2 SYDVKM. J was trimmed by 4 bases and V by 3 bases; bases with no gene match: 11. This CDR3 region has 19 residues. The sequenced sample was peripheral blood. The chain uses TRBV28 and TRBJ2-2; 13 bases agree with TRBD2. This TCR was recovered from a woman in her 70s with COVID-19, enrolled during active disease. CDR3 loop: CASSFFGTSGMSATGELFF. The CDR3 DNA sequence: TGTGCCAGCAGTTTTTTCGGGACTAGCGGGATGTCGGCCACCGGGGAGCTGTTTTTT.